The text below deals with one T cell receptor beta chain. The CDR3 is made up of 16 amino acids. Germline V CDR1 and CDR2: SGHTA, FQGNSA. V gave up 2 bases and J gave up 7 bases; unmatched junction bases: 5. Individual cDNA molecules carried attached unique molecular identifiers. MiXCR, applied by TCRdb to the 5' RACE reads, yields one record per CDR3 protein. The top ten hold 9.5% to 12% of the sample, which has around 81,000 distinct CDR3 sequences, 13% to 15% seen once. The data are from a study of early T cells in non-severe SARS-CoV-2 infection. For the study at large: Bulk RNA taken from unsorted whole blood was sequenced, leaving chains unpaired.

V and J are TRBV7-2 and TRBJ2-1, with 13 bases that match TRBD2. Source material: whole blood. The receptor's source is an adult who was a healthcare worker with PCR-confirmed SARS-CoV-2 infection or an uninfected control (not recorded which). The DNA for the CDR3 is TGTGCCAGCAGCTTACCGGGACTAGCGGGGTCAAATGAGCAGTTCTTC. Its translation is CASSLPGLAGSNEQFF.